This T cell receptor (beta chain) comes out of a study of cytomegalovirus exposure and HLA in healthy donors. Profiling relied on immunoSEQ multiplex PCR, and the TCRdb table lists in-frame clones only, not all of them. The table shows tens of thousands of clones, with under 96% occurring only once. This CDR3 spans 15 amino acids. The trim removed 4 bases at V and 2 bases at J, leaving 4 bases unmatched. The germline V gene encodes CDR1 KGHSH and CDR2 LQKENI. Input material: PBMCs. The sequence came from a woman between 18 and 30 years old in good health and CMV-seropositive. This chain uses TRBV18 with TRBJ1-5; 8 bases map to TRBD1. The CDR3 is CASSQQGGGNQPQHF. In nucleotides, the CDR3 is TGTGCCAGCTCACAACAGGGGGGAGGCAATCAGCCCCAGCATTTT.